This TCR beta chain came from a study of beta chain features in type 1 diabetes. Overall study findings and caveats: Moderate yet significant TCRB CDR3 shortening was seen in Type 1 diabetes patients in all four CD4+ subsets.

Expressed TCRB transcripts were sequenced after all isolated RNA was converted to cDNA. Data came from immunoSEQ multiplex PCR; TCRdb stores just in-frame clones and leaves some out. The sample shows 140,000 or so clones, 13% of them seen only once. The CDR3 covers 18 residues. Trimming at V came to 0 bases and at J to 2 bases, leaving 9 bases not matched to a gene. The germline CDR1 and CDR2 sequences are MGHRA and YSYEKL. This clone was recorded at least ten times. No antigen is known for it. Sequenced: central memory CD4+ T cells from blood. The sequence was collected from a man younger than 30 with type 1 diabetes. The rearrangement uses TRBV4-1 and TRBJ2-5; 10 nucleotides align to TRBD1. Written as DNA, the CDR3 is TGCGCCAGCAGCCAAGATTGGAGGACAGGGGGTATACAAGAGACCCAGTACTTC. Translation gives CASSQDWRTGGIQETQYF.